This record looks at one T cell receptor beta chain sequence and its context. Its antigen is not identified. The same CDR3 can be traced to other DNA sequences in this sample. This entry is derived from a study of shared clonotypes between healthy human individuals. This CDR3 is built from 14 residues. After removal of 2 bases from V and 5 bases from J, the junction contained 5 bases not matched to a gene. Germline V gives CDR1 SGHRS, CDR2 YFSETQ. The repertoire was sequenced with immunoSEQ multiplex PCR; TCRdb's copy has only in-frame clones and lacks some. The sample holds roughly 2,500,000 clones, approximately 93% seen once. Study results and caveats: Sequencing depth was expected to influence donor clonotype sharing. Generally, naive subsets (rather than memory subsets) showed larger estimated richness.

This sequence originates from a young man in good health. Some clones in this sample may be carry-over from other donors' samples. Sequenced: naive CD4+ T cells from PBMCs. Subset in this sample: CD45RA+ positively selected. The chain is built from TRBV5-1 and TRBJ1-2, with TRBD1 matching 8 bases. This CDR3 is CASSLSGGGYGYTF. The DNA of the CDR3 is TGCGCCAGCAGCTTATCAGGGGGCGGATATGGCTACACCTTC.